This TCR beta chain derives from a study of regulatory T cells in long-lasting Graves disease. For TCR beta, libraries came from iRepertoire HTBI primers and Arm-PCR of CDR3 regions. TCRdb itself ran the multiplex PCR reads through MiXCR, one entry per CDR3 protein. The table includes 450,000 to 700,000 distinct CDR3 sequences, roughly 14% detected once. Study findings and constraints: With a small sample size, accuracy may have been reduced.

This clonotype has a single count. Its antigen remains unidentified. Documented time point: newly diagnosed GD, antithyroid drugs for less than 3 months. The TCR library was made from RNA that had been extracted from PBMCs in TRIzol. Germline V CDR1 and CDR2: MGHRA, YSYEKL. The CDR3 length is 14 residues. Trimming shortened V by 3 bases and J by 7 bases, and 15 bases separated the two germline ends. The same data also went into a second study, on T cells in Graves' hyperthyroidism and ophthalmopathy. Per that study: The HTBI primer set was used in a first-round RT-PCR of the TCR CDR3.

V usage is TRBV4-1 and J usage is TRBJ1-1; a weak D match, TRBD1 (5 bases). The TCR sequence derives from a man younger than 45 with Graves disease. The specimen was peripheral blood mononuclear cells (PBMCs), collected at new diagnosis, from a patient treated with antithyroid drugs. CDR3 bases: TGCGCCAGCAGCCAGGTGCCCCGGGACGGTGAAGCTTTCTTT. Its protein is CASSQVPRDGEAFF.